This entry lists 3 T cell receptor beta chains sequenced from one sample in a study of T cells in Graves' hyperthyroidism and ophthalmopathy. Amplified TCR beta CDR3 regions derived from RNA transcripts. First-round RT-PCR with HTBI primers amplified the TCR CDR3 region. TCRdb analysed the multiplex PCR reads with MiXCR anew, one entry per CDR3 protein. The data contain about 270,000 distinct CDR3 sequences, approximately 26% of them singletons. Sequenced: blood. The receptors derive from a man between 35 and 55 years old with Graves' hyperthyroidism that later progressed to Graves' ophthalmopathy.

The sample holds many counts of this clonotype. This chain joins TRBV20-1 and TRBJ2-5; no reliable D call. In germline, CDR1 is DFQATT, CDR2 SNEGSKA (reference sequence). The CDR3 length is 14 residues. The V gene lost 3 bases and the J gene lost 2 bases, with 13 bases spanning the gap. The CDR3 region has the DNA TGCAGTGCTAGTAAGGTTCTGGTGCAAGAGACCCAGTACTTC. Protein sequence: CSASKVLVQETQYF.

This clonotype appeared many times. The chain links TRBV9 to TRBJ2-2; 11 nucleotides match TRBD2. After removal of 6 bases from V and 2 bases from J, the junction contained 12 bases not matched to a gene. The CDR3 totals 18 residues. Germline CDR1 SGDLS, CDR2 YYNGEE. In DNA form, the CDR3 reads TGTGCCAGCACCTCAAGTTTACTAGCGGGAGTTAACACCGGGGAGCTGTTTTTT. Protein product: CASTSSLLAGVNTGELFF.

At least ten counts were recorded for this clonotype. The chain combines TRBV7-8 with TRBJ1-5; 7 bases agree with TRBD1. The CDR3 is 14 amino acids. The germline V gene encodes CDR1 SGHVS and CDR2 FQNEAQ. V lost 3 bases and J lost 8; bases outside the gene matches: 7. The CDR3 sequence is CASSFLQGDEPQHF. Here the CDR3 DNA reads TGTGCCAGCAGCTTTCTCCAGGGGGATGAGCCCCAGCATTTT.